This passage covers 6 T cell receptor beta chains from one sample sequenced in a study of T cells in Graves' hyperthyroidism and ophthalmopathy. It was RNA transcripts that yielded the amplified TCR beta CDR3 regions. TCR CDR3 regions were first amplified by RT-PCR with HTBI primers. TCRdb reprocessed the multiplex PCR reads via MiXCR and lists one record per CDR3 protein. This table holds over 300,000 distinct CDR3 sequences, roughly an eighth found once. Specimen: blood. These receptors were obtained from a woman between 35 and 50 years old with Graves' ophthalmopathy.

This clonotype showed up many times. CDR3 region: CASSPGMNTEAFF. The CDR3 nucleotides read TGTGCCAGCTCACCAGGCATGAACACTGAAGCTTTCTTT. This chain links TRBV18 with TRBJ1-1, with D uncertain. CDR1 and CDR2 (germline): KGHSH, LQKENI. Trimming pared 2 bases from V and 0 bases from J, leaving 4 bases between. The CDR3 sequence is 13 residues long.

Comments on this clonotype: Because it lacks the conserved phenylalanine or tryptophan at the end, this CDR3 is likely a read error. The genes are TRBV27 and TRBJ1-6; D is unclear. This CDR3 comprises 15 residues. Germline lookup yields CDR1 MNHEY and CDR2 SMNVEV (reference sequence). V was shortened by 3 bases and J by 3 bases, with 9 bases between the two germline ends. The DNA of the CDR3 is TGTGCCAGCAGTTTCGGGTCCGTCTATAATTCACCCCTCCACCTT. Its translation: CASSFGSVYNSPLHL.

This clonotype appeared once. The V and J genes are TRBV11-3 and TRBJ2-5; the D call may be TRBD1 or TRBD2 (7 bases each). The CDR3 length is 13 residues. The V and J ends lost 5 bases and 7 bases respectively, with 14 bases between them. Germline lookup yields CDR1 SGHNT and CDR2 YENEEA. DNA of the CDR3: TGTGCCAGCAGCCCCCAGGGGGGGTCGACCCAGTACTTC. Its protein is CASSPQGGSTQYF.

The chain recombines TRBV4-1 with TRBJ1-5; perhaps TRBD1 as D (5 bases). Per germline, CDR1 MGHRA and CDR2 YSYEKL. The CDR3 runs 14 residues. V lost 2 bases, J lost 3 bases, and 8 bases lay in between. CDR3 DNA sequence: TGCGCCAGCAGCCAACGGGACGACAATCAGCCCCAGCATTTT. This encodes CASSQRDDNQPQHF.

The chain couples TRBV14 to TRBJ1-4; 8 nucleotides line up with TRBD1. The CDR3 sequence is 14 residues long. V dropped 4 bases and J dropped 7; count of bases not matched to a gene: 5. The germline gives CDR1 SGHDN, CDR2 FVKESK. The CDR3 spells CASSRTGLVEKLFF. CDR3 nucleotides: TGTGCCAGCAGCCGGACAGGGTTGGTTGAAAAACTGTTTTTT.

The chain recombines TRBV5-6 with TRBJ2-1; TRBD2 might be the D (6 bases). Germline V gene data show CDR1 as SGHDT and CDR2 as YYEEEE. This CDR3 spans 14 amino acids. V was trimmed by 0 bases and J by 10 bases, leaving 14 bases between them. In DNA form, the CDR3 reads TGTGCCAGCAGCTTGGTTGCGGGATGGGTCGAGCAGTTCTTC. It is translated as CASSLVAGWVEQFF.